These 20 T cell receptor delta chains were all obtained from the same sample, sequenced in a study of γδ T cells in repeated Plasmodium falciparum infection. TCRdb re-processed the multiplex PCR reads using CATT. The profile shows about 48,000 delta-chain clones, around 1.6% of them singletons. Bulk repertoires came from Vgamma9/Vdelta2+ or Vdelta2-negative gammadelta T cells flow-sorted from PBMC. The sample was gamma-delta T cells from blood. The source of these receptors is a pool of human donors (malaria-infected and uninfected, not separated).

This clone was seen a few times. A far larger clone is only one base removed, so a read error is likely. The same CDR3 also results from other DNA sequences found in this sample. The V gene reported is TRDV2; the J gene is uncalled; TRDD3, the table's D call, lacks a check against the DNA. This CDR3 spans 16 amino acids. The germline gives CDR1 GEAIGNYY, CDR2 EKD. CDR3 sequence (DNA): TGTGCCTGTGACTGGGGGAGCTCCTGGGACACCCGACAGATGTTCTTC. Protein: CACDWGSSWDTRQMFF.

As for this clone: With only one base between it and a far larger clone, this is likely a read error. The V gene is TRDV1, the J gene TRDJ1; TRDD3 matches at 7 bases. TCRdb lists no J gene, so it was determined here by aligning the DNA to germline. The CDR3 has 18 amino acids. The ends lost 1 base at V and 3 bases at J; junction bases unmatched: 14. CDR1 and CDR2 (germline): TSWWSYY, QGS. The CDR3 sequence: CALGERRLGAPKSDKLIF. In nucleotides, the CDR3 is TGTGCTCTTGGGGAACGCCGCCTGGGGGCCCCCAAGTCCGATAAACTCATCTTT.

This clone appeared a few times. TCRdb has a much larger clone's protein, which differs at residue 8 from the translation of this DNA, likely because of a read error; what is shown is the protein translated from the DNA. The chain employs TRDV1 and TRDJ1; maybe TRDD3 (6 bases). The CDR3 totals 16 residues. CDR1 is TSWWSYY, CDR2 QGS, per germline. V was pared by 2 bases and J by 3 bases, with 16 bases between. CDR3: CALGESFRGRSDKLIF. CDR3 DNA sequence: TGTGCTCTTGGGGAATCTTTCCGGGGGAGGTCCGATAAACTCATCTTT.

This clone has just a few counts. TCRdb records a much larger clone's protein for this DNA, with a difference at residue 11 that likely arises from a read error; the protein given is the translation of the DNA. CDR3 sequence: CALGEKQGWGASPYSTDKLIF. Written as DNA, the CDR3 is TGTGCTCTTGGGGAAAAACAGGGCTGGGGGGCCTCCCCATATTCGACCGATAAACTCATCTTT. The chain recombines TRDV1 with TRDJ1; 7 bases are shared with TRDD3. Germline matching of the DNA provided the J gene here, since TCRdb leaves it blank. Trimming cost V 2 bases and J 2 bases; bases outside gene matches: 23. Germline loops: CDR1 TSWWSYY, CDR2 QGS. The CDR3 totals 21 residues.

About this clone: The mismatch at residue 18 between this DNA's translation and the TCRdb protein of a much larger clone likely reflects a read error; the protein shown is translated from the DNA. The CDR3 loop reads CALGEIFTPRPSSPLGDAGKLIF. CDR3 DNA sequence: TGTGCTCTTGGGGAAATATTTACTCCTCGACCTTCTTCCCCACTGGGGGATGCCGGTAAACTCATCTTT. The chain employs TRDV1 and TRDJ1; the match to TRDD3 covers 10 bases. V lost 2 bases, J lost 7 bases, and 31 bases stayed unmatched. Germline CDR1 and CDR2: TSWWSYY and QGS. The CDR3 length is 23 residues.

There are many counts of this clone. The listed TCRdb protein conflicts with the DNA translation at residue 8, and the protein shown is translated directly from the DNA. The genes are TRDV1 and TRDJ1, with 11 bases that match TRDD3. The junction had 12 bases not matched to a gene; V was cut back by 0 bases and J by 9 bases. This CDR3 is 17 amino acids long. Germline CDR1 is TSWWSYY and CDR2 is QGS. The CDR3 spells CALGELSSGGYPSQLIF. The DNA of the CDR3 is TGTGCTCTTGGGGAACTCAGTTCTGGGGGATACCCATCACAACTCATCTTT.

About this clone itself: A single base separates this from a much larger clone, so it may be a read error. The V gene call reads TRDV1; no J gene was called; TRDD3 is taken as the D call from the table, unchecked against the DNA. The CDR3 consists of 23 residues. Germline CDR1 is TSWWSYY and CDR2 is QGS. The CDR3 loop reads CALGELTSPRFRYWGIIGDKLIF. For the CDR3, the DNA is TGTGCTCTTGGGGAACTTACCTCCCCCCGTTTTAGGTACTGGGGGATAATCGGCGATAAGCTCATCTTT.

This clone was seen ten or more times. The V call is TRDV2, the J call TRDJ1, with 8 bases fitting TRDD3. CDR1 is GEAIGNYY, CDR2 EKD, per germline. The CDR3 contains 18 residues. V was pared by 0 bases and J by 0 bases, with 11 bases of the junction left unmatched. CDR3 bases: TGTGCCTGTGACACCATACTGGGGGTTACACAGTACACCGATAAACTCATCTTT. Translating it yields CACDTILGVTQYTDKLIF.

A few counts support this clone. This DNA translates differently at residue 4 from the TCRdb protein, which is that of a much larger clone; a read error is likely, and the protein shown is the DNA's own translation. The chain is built from TRDV1 and TRDJ1; TRDD3 matches at 8 bases. Germline V lookup: CDR1 TSWWSYY, CDR2 QGS. CDR3 length equals 17 residues. The CDR3 reads CALRERPPGDITDKLIF. The CDR3 region has the DNA TGTGCTCTTAGGGAACGGCCTCCGGGGGATATAACCGATAAACTCATCTTT.

A note on this clone: TCRdb assigns this DNA the protein of a much larger clone, which departs from its translation at residue 14; this likely reflects a read error, and the protein shown comes from translating the DNA. V gene assignment gives TRDV1, but the J gene was left uncalled; the D segment call TRDD3 is taken from the table without a DNA check. The CDR3 is 17 residues long. In germline, CDR1 is TSWWSYY, CDR2 QGS. The CDR3: CALGELSSFWGIRSLIF. The CDR3 nucleotides are TGTGCTCTTGGGGAACTCTCGTCATTCTGGGGGATACGAAGCCTCATCTTT.

A few counts support this clone. The translation of this DNA and the TCRdb protein of a much larger clone differ at residue 5, probably owing to a read error; the protein shown here is translated from the DNA. The chain recombines TRDV3 with TRDJ1, with TRDD3 as a possible D gene (7 bases). Trimming cost V 0 bases and J 0 bases, with 32 bases left between them. The CDR3 contains 21 residues. Looked up from germline, CDR1 is TVYSNPD and CDR2 is GDNSRS (reference sequence). The CDR3 reads CAFRTPSPLGAIWAYTDKLIF. In DNA form, the CDR3 reads TGTGCCTTTAGAACGCCTTCCCCCCTGGGGGCCATATGGGCGTACACCGATAAACTCATCTTT.

This clone was seen more than once but under ten times. TCRdb's listed protein matches a much larger clone and diverges from this DNA's translation at residue 3, likely through a read error; the protein shown comes from the DNA. The genes are TRDV2 and TRDJ1; a possible D gene is TRDD3 (6 bases). TCRdb lists no J gene, so it was determined here by aligning the DNA to germline. The CDR3 covers 15 residues. Germline loops: CDR1 GEAIGNYY, CDR2 EKD. CDR3 amino acids: CARDTVGGSTDKLIF. The DNA for the CDR3 is TGTGCCCGTGACACCGTGGGGGGCTCAACCGATAAACTCATCTTT.

This clone was observed a few times. TCRdb lists the protein of a much larger clone for this DNA, which differs at residue 18, so this is likely a read error; the protein given here is translated from the DNA itself. This chain joins TRDV1 and TRDJ1; the match to TRDD3 covers 13 bases. The J gene is not listed in TCRdb, so it was assigned here from a DNA match to germline. J was trimmed by 3 bases and V by 2 bases; bases with no gene match: 24. This CDR3 is built from 23 residues. Germline V lookup: CDR1 TSWWSYY, CDR2 QGS. The CDR3 loop is CALGEGDPEYWGIRSVDADKLIF. CDR3 nucleotide sequence: TGTGCTCTTGGGGAAGGGGACCCCGAGTACTGGGGGATACGATCGGTGGACGCCGATAAACTCATCTTT.

On this clone: TCRdb assigns this DNA the protein of a much larger clone, which departs from its translation at residues 11 and 13; this likely reflects a read error, and the protein shown comes from translating the DNA. J is TRDJ1 and V is TRDV1; D may be TRDD3 (5 bases). The CDR3 loop spans 16 amino acids. V was trimmed by 0 bases and J by 11 bases, leaving 22 bases between them. Germline CDR1 and CDR2: TSWWSYY and QGS. The CDR3 loop reads CALGELAGLLVANLIF. CDR3 nucleotide sequence: TGTGCTCTTGGGGAACTGGCCGGTCTACTGGTGGCTAATCTCATCTTT.

This clone was picked up many times. The chain couples TRDV1 to TRDJ1; weak D call: TRDD2 (6 bases). Per the germline V gene, CDR1 is TSWWSYY and CDR2 is QGS. Trimming shortened V by 3 bases and J by 2 bases, and 25 bases separated the two germline ends. This CDR3 region has 19 residues. The CDR3 DNA follows: TGTGCTCTTGGGGATTTTACTTCCTTCTTCGGGCCTACGACCGATAAACTCATCTTT. It is translated as CALGDFTSFFGPTTDKLIF.

Turning to this clone: A far larger clone is a single base away, which makes a read error likely. Other DNA sequences in the sample encode the same CDR3. V usage is TRDV1 and J usage is TRDJ1; 10 bases are a match to TRDD3. Assignment of the J gene here rests on matching the DNA to germline, because TCRdb gives none. CDR1 TSWWSYY and CDR2 QGS come from the germline V gene. The V and J ends lost 2 bases and 0 bases, in that order; junction bases with no gene match: 15. This CDR3 has 20 residues. CDR3: CALGESEMRTGGWYTDKLIF. DNA for the CDR3: TGTGCTCTTGGGGAATCGGAGATGCGTACTGGGGGATGGTACACCGATAAACTCATCTTT.

Notes on this clone: This likely came from a read error, as a far larger clone is one base away. Other DNA sequences in this specimen translate into the identical CDR3. The V gene was identified as TRDV1, while no J gene was called; whether TRDD3, the table's D call, matches the DNA was not checked. Germline V CDR1 and CDR2: TSWWSYY, QGS. The CDR3 is made up of 19 amino acids. This chain's CDR3 is CALGERFSPLTGGLTKLIF. The DNA of the CDR3 is TGTGCTCTTGGGGAACGGTTCTCCCCGCTTACTGGGGGATTAACGAAACTCATCTTC.

This clone was recorded many times. TCRdb shows a much larger clone's protein in place of this DNA's translation, and the two differ at residue 5, likely through a read error; the protein shown is translated from the DNA. The chain recombines TRDV1 with TRDJ4; 9 nucleotides line up with TRDD3. TCRdb records no J gene; here it was assigned by comparing the DNA to germline. This CDR3 has 19 amino acids. J gave up 1 base and V 5 bases, and 20 bases lay outside the gene matches. In germline, CDR1 is TSWWSYY, CDR2 QGS. The CDR3 is CALGMSFPPRTGGDRPLIF. CDR3 coding DNA: TGTGCTCTTGGGATGAGCTTCCCACCCCGTACTGGGGGAGACAGACCCCTGATCTTT.

This clone was observed a handful of times. A read error likely explains why the TCRdb protein, taken from a much larger clone, differs from this DNA's translation at residue 19; the protein shown is translated from the DNA. This chain joins TRDV2 and TRDJ1; TRDD3 matches at 13 bases. Assignment of the J gene here rests on matching the DNA to germline, because TCRdb gives none. The CDR3 extends over 22 amino acids. Germline V gives CDR1 GEAIGNYY, CDR2 EKD. CDR3 nucleotides: TGTGCCTGGCTATTTCTTTGCTCTCGGACTGGGGGATACGGAGTATGCACCGATGAACTCATCTTT. It yields the protein CAWLFLCSRTGGYGVCTDELIF.

In this sample, this clone turned up a few times. The TCRdb protein, from a much larger clone, departs from this DNA's translation at residue 15, likely by read error; the protein shown derives from the DNA. V usage is TRDV1 and J usage is TRDJ1; TRDD3 matches 9 bases. Looked up from germline, CDR1 is TSWWSYY and CDR2 is QGS. After removal of 4 bases from V and 10 bases from J, the junction contained 25 bases not matched to a gene. The length of the CDR3 is 19 residues. Here the CDR3 reads CALGAYALGDYRRGKGLIF. Here the CDR3 DNA reads TGTGCTCTTGGGGCCTACGCCCTGGGGGATTACCGTCGGGGCAAGGGACTCATCTTT.